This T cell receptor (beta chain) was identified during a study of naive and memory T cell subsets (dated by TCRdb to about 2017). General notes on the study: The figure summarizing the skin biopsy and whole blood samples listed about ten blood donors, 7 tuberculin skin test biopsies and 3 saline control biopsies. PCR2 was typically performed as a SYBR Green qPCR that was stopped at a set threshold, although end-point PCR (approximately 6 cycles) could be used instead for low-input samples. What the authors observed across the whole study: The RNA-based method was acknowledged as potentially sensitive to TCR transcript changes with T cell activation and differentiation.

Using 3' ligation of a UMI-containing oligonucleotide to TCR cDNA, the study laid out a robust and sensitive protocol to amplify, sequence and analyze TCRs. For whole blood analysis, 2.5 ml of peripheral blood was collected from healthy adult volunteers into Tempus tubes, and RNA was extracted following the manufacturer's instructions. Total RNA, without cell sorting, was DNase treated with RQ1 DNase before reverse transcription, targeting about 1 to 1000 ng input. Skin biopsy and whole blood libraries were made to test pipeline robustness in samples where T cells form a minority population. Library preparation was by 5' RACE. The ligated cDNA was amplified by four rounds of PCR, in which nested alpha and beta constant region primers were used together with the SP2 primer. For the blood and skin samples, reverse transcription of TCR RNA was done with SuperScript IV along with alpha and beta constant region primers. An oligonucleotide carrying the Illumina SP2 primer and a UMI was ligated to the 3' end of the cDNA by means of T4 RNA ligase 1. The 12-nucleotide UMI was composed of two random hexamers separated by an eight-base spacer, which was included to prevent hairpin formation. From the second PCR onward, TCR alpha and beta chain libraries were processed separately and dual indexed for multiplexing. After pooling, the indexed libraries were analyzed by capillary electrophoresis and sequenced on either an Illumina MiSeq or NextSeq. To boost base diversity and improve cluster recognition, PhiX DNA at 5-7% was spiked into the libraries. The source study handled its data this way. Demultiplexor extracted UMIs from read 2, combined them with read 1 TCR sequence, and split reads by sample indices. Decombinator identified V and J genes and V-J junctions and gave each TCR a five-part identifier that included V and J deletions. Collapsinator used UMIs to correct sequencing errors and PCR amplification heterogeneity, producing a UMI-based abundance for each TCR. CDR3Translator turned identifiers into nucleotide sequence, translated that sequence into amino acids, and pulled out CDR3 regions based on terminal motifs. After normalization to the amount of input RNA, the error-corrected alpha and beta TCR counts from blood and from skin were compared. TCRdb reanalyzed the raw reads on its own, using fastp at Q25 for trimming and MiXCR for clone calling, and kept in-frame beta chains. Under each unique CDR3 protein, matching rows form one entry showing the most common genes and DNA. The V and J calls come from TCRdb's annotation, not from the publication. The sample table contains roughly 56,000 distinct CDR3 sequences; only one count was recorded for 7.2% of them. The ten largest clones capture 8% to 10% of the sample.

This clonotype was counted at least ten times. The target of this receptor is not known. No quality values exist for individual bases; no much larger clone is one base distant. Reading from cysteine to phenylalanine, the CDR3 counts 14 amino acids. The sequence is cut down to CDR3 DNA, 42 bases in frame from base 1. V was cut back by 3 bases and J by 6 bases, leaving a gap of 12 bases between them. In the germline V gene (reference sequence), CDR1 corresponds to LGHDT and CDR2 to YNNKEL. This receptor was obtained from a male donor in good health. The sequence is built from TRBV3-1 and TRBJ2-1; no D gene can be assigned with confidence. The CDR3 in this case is CASSHSPRSNEQFF. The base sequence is TGTGCCAGCAGCCACTCCCCGCGGAGCAATGAGCAGTTCTTC.